This TCR beta chain was recovered during a study of T cell responses to AZD1222 COVID-19 vaccine (dated by TCRdb to the early 2020s). Background on the whole study: Because spike-specific TCR depth and breadth did not differ between the two schedules, AZD1222 recipients who got a second dose at roughly 4 weeks were pooled with those who got a second dose at roughly 12 weeks. A total of 240 or so trial participants underwent TCR sequencing, of whom around 210 had received two doses of AZD1222 and approximately 25 had received two doses of the MenACWY control vaccine. Trial participants were enrolled by age into 18-55, 56-69 and 70-plus year subgroups, with around 140, 26 and 57 TCR-sequenced participants respectively. The investigation overall reported the following: The 56-69-year group was small, and its depth increase did not reach significance, likely because of low power. Because no day 14 peak-response samples were available, the repertoires could be characterized only after the peak T cell response. Most participants were white British and females outnumbered males, and the authors suggested that clonal diversity may have been underestimated. Conclusions about previously exposed vaccinees are limited, since just 6 or 7 AZD1222 recipients were seropositive for SARS-CoV-2 at baseline. CD4 TCRs associated with the vaccine covered the entire spike protein, and the dominant responses were in regions 160-218 and 743-854. After two AZD1222 doses, spike-specific TCR breadth and depth were significantly higher than at day 0 and than in MenACWY recipients. Nearly half of unique spike-specific TCRs reportedly recognized epitopes outside regions mutated in the B.1.351 and B.1.1.7 variants.

The CDR3 regions of human TCRbeta chains were subjected to immunosequencing. The source study handled its data this way. TCRs in the repertoires were compared against a reference library of SARS-CoV-2-specific TCRs that had been generated with the MIRA antigen-specificity platform. Breadth was defined as the fraction of unique TCRs that were SARS-CoV-2-associated, and depth was defined as the fraction of total T cells that were SARS-CoV-2-associated. Using the MIRA data, each spike-specific TCR was mapped to the spike region that the TCR reacts to and placed in a CD4 or CD8 class. Log10-transformed breadth and depth values were compared by one-way ANOVA with Sidak's multiple comparisons tests. Sourced from immuneACCESS, this table was stored by TCRdb with only in-frame sequences that have V and J called. A share of the clones is absent; for the studies checked, an unresolved V gene accounts for under half, and the remainder has no known explanation. That table furnishes V, J and clone size, whereas the DNA furnished D and trimming. In all, the sample holds about 110,000 clones, and over 75% of those were seen once. The ten largest clones take up 2% to 3% of the sample.

Comment on this clone: No antigen is known for it. No much larger clonotype is one base removed from it; base qualities were not supplied.

A distance of 10 bases separates the germline ends of V and J, which lose 6 bases and 7 bases respectively. CDR1 and CDR2, per the germline V gene, are MNHEY and SVGEGT. The CDR3 covers 11 residues, taking in both the cysteine and the phenylalanine. CDR3 DNA is the only sequence kept; it has 33 bases, read in frame from the first base. The sample's time point label, decoded: baseline before first vaccination. Samples from vaccinated people were obtained from the UK trials COV001 and COV002, which included a single-blind randomized controlled phase 2/3 trial of AZD1222 (ChAdOx1 nCoV-19) in healthy adults. Trial participant PBMC samples were collected at day 0 and day 28 after the second dose for TCRbeta chain sequencing.

This TCR came from an adult in good health. The source was peripheral blood, collected on day 0 of AZD1222 vaccination. The V gene is TRBV6-2 or TRBV6-3 and the J gene is TRBJ2-7; no D gene can be assigned with confidence. The CDR3 sequence is CASSPRAEQYF. The bases are TGTGCCAGCAGCCCTCGGGCAGAGCAGTACTTC.